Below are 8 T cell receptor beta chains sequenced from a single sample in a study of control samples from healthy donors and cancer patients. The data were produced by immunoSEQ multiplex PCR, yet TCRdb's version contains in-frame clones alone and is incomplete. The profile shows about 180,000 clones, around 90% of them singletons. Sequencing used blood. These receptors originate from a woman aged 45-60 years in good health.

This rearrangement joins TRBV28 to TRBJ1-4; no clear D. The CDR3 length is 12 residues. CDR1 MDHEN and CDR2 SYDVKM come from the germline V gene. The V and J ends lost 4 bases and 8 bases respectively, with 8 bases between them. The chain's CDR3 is CASSSGREKLFF. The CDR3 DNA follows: TGTGCCAGCAGTTCCGGGCGGGAAAAACTGTTTTTT.

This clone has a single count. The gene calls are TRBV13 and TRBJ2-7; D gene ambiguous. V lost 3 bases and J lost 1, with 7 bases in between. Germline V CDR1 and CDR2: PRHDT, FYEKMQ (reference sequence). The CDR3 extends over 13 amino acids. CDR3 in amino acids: CASSFSASYEQYF. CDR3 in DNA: TGTGCCAGCAGCTTTTCAGCTTCCTACGAGCAGTACTTC.

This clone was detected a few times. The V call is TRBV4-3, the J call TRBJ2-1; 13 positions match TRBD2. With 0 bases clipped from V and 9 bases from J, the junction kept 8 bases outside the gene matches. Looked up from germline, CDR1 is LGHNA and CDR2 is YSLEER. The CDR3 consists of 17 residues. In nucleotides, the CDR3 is TGCGCCAGCAGCCAAGATCGGACTAGCGGGAGTCGTGGTGAGCAGTTCTTC. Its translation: CASSQDRTSGSRGEQFF.

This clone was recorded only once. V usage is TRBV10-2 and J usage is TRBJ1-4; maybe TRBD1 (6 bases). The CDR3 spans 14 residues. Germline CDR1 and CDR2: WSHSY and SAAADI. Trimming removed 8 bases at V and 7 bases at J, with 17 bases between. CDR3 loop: CASGRGWASEKLFF. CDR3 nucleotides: TGCGCCAGCGGCAGGGGATGGGCGAGTGAAAAACTGTTTTTT.

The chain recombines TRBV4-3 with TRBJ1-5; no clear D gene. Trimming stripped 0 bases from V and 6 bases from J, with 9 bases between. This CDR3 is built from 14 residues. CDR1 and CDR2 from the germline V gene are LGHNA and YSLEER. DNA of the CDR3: TGCGCCAGCAGCCAAGATCCAAGGAGTCAGCCCCAGCATTTT. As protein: CASSQDPRSQPQHF.

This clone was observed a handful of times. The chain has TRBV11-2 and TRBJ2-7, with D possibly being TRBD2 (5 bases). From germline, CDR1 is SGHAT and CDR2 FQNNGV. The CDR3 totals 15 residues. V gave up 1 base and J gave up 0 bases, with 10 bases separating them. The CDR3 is CASSLATRSSYEQYF. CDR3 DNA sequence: TGTGCCAGCAGCTTAGCCACTAGGTCCTCCTACGAGCAGTACTTC.

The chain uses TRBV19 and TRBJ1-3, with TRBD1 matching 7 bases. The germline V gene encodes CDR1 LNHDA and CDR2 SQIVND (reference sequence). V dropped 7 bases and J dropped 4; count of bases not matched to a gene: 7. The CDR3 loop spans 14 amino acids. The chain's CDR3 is CASIGRGRGNTIYF. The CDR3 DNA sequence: TGTGCCAGTATTGGAAGGGGGCGCGGAAACACCATATATTTT.

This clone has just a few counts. The CDR3 sequence is CASSLISGLYNEQFF. The DNA of the CDR3 is TGTGCCAGCAGTTTAATTAGCGGACTTTACAATGAGCAGTTCTTC. The gene calls are TRBV28 and TRBJ2-1, with a weak D call TRBD2 (6 bases). Trimming shortened V by 2 bases and J by 4 bases, and 12 bases separated the two germline ends. From germline, CDR1 is MDHEN and CDR2 SYDVKM. This CDR3 comprises 15 residues.